This T cell receptor beta chain was obtained from a study of blood T cell repertoires in COVID-19. V was trimmed by 1 base and J by 8 bases, leaving 11 bases between them. The CDR3 is made up of 13 amino acids. The V gene's germline CDR1 is MGHRA and CDR2 YSYEKL. The protocol was immunoSEQ multiplex PCR, while the TCRdb copy is restricted to in-frame clones and leaves out a portion. The sample yields about 270,000 clones, around 90% seen once. The clonotype originates from a man in his forties who had been exposed to COVID-19. This rearrangement joins TRBV4-1 to TRBJ1-2; D is perhaps TRBD1 (6 bases). The sequencing sample was made of PBMCs or T cells enriched from blood (not recorded which). CDR3 protein: CASSQGQVYGYTF. CDR3 nucleotide sequence: TGCGCCAGCAGCCAAGGACAGGTCTACGGCTACACCTTC.